The rows below give T cell receptor beta chains drawn from one sample of a study of radiation and T cells in renal cell carcinoma. Here immunoSEQ multiplex PCR was the method, and the copy in TCRdb shows in-frame clones only, minus some. The repertoire holds about 16,000 clones, under 70% seen once, with about 8.9% in the top ten. Source: tumor tissue, taken from a patient whose treatment was nephrectomy without radiotherapy. These receptors were taken from a middle-aged man with renal cell carcinoma. Each CDR3 is given without its conserved first and last residue. Each record gives: V gene, CDR3 protein.

v_call: TRBV2; cdr3_aa: ASRSDVGTEAF
v_call: TRBV4-3; cdr3_aa: ASSLGDEQY
v_call: TRBV19; cdr3_aa: ASSSPGHKETQY
v_call: TRBV6-5; cdr3_aa: ASSYAGSSSYNEQF
v_call: TRBV5-4; cdr3_aa: ASSPGPMNTEAF
v_call: TRBV5-1; cdr3_aa: ASSLAGGYETQY
v_call: TRBV6-1; cdr3_aa: ASSEPGQGLREKLF
v_call: TRBV6-6; cdr3_aa: ASRHSSGENYGYT
v_call: TRBV28; cdr3_aa: ASSGETGPFSYEQY
v_call: TRBV7-2; cdr3_aa: ASSPQPLGGGYGYT
v_call: TRBV5-4; cdr3_aa: ASSSSGGPRTGELF
v_call: TRBV7-9; cdr3_aa: ASSPGQGTTNEKLF
v_call: TRBV11-2; cdr3_aa: ASSQDRGSTDTQY
v_call: TRBV5-1; cdr3_aa: ASSFTGTGAQNTEAF
v_call: TRBV30; cdr3_aa: AWSVLVGATQY
v_call: TRBV2; cdr3_aa: ASSEALGGGETQY
v_call: TRBV5-1; cdr3_aa: ASSSPNGVGDEQY
v_call: TRBV6-5; cdr3_aa: ASSYSAGGYGYT
v_call: TRBV5-4; cdr3_aa: ASSWQGRTEAF
v_call: TRBV28; cdr3_aa: ASTPPGLDYNEQF
v_call: TRBV6-5; cdr3_aa: ASSPGGGGQPQH